This T cell receptor (beta chain) was recorded in a study of T cells in Graves' hyperthyroidism and ophthalmopathy. Lactation, pregnancy, other autoimmune disease or uncontrolled infection led to exclusion of patients. This clonotype was seen ten or more times. CDR3 length: 16 amino acids. CDR1 is SGDLS, CDR2 YYNGEE, per germline. J was trimmed by 5 bases and V by 2 bases; bases with no gene match: 4. Amplified TCR beta CDR3 regions derived from RNA transcripts. HTBI primers drove first-round RT-PCR of the TCR CDR3. TCRdb re-called the multiplex PCR reads through MiXCR, storing one row per CDR3 protein. The sample lists about 420,000 distinct CDR3 sequences, roughly 15% occurring once.

The receptor comes from a woman aged 18-30 years with Graves' hyperthyroidism. The gene calls are TRBV9 and TRBJ2-1; 13 positions agree with TRBD2. The material sequenced was blood. The CDR3 sequence is CASSVGLAGAHNEQFF. DNA of the CDR3: TGTGCCAGCAGCGTTGGACTAGCGGGAGCCCACAATGAGCAGTTCTTC.